The clone carrying this TCR beta chain occurred many times. The source of the sample is a study of T cells in Graves' hyperthyroidism and ophthalmopathy. Amplification yielded TCR beta CDR3 regions, with RNA transcripts as the source. HTBI primers drove first-round RT-PCR of the TCR CDR3. TCRdb independently ran MiXCR on the multiplex PCR reads; one entry per CDR3 protein. Of hundreds of thousands of distinct CDR3 sequences in the sample, 15% were seen once. Germline V gene data show CDR1 as DFQATT and CDR2 as SNEGSKA (reference sequence). With V trimmed by 0 bases and J by 6 bases, 6 bases remained unmatched. The length of the CDR3 is 16 residues.

The sequencing sample was made of blood. The chain has TRBV20-1 and TRBJ2-2; TRBD2 agrees at 11 bases. This TCR was recovered from a woman in her 30s with Graves' hyperthyroidism. CDR3 DNA: TGCAGTGCTAGAGATATAGCGGGAGGGCCCTCCGGGGAGCTGTTTTTT. It codes for CSARDIAGGPSGELFF.